The following is a T cell receptor (beta chain) sequence with its context. As yet, its antigen is unknown. In TCRdb, the multiplex PCR reads were re-called with MiXCR into one record per CDR3 protein. The data contain 200,000 to 250,000 distinct CDR3 sequences, 30% to 35% of them singletons. The ends were cut back, 6 bases at V and 9 bases at J, with 24 bases in the middle. Germline lookup yields CDR1 SEHNR and CDR2 FQNEAQ (reference sequence). The CDR3 is made up of 16 amino acids. This sample was included in a study of breast tumors, draining lymph nodes, adjacent tissues. Axillary draining lymph nodes of breast cancer patients supplied the node samples. Study results and caveats: That most tumor T cells come from lymph nodes remained unproven. Data fit most tumor T cells coming from lymph node, expanding in tumor. Tumors had less TCR diversity than lymph nodes, more than nontumor tissue.

Sequencing was performed on axillary lymph node tissue. This TCR derives from a female donor with breast cancer. Some clones in this sample may be carry-over from other donors' samples. This sequence joins TRBV7-9 and TRBJ2-1; tentative D call: TRBD2 (6 bases). This CDR3 is CASRTSSARSHSEQFF. DNA for the CDR3: TGTGCCAGCAGAACCTCTAGCGCCCGCTCCCACAGTGAGCAGTTCTTC.